Listed below are T cell receptor beta chains from one sample, sequenced in a study of T cell changes during pregnancy in multiple sclerosis. Clones were read by immunoSEQ multiplex PCR, and TCRdb kept only the in-frame ones, dropping some. The profile covers 35,000 to 45,000 clones, with approximately 90% appearing a single time and 0.6% to 0.75% taken by the ten largest. The specimen comprised CD4+ T cells from peripheral blood mononuclear cells, sampled before pregnancy. The source is a female donor with multiple sclerosis, enrolled in a pregnancy study. Both conserved end residues are part of each CDR3.

j_gene,v_gene,CDR3aa
TRBJ2-7,TRBV6-1,CAISDSRLRDEQYF
TRBJ2-1,TRBV19,CASSFAGLFNEQFF
TRBJ2-1,TRBV21-1,CASSSRSPGSGGVDEQFF
TRBJ2-3,TRBV7-2,CASSLSGQRGRQYF
TRBJ1-2,TRBV30,CAWKGQGLWGGYTF
TRBJ2-2,TRBV5-8,CASSLGWGLAVNTGELFF
TRBJ1-1,TRBV19,CASSFRGGFTEAFF
TRBJ2-3,TRBV7-6,CASSLRVGTGTDTQYF
TRBJ1-5,TRBV6-6,CASSYRSLNQPQHF
TRBJ1-1,TRBV30,CAWSVAGGGNTEAFF
TRBJ2-7,TRBV6-1,CASSETGVSYEQYF
TRBJ2-5,TRBV6-6,CASSSFAGGRETQYF
TRBJ1-4,TRBV18,CASSPLVNEKLFF
TRBJ1-6,TRBV30,CAWSTQGAQGSPLHF
TRBJ1-5,TRBV19,CASSIGGVGRGFQPQHF
TRBJ2-7,TRBV7-3,CASSPNSAGEQYF
TRBJ2-7,TRBV9,CASSVDQSQYYEQYF
TRBJ1-2,TRBV12-5,CASGLVVGAGYGYGYTF
TRBJ1-2,TRBV7-3,CASSPAGDGYTF
TRBJ1-2,TRBV6-5,CASSYERGSMGYTF
TRBJ2-1,TRBV5-6,CASSLPLNEQFF
TRBJ2-2,TRBV7-6,CASSIPTGGTGELFF
TRBJ2-7,TRBV7-3,CASSLVGAREQYF
TRBJ1-5,TRBV6-6,CASSYGQGNSNQPQHF
TRBJ1-4,TRBV5-1,CASSLVGGATNEKLFF
TRBJ1-2,TRBV6-1,CASGAHRVDYGYTF
TRBJ1-2,TRBV5-6,CASSPSTTVDGYTF
TRBJ2-2,TRBV5-1,CASSTSGTTGELFF
TRBJ2-1,TRBV19,CASSTRQPRGQFF